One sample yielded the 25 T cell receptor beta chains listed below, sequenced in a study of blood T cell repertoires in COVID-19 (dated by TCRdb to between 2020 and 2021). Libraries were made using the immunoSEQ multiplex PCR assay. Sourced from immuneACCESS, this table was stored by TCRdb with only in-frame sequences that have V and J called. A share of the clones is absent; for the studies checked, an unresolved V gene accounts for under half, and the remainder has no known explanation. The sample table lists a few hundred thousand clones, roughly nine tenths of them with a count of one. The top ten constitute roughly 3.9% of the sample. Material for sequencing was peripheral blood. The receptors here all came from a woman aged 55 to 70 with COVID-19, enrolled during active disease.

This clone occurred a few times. This chain's CDR3 is CASSAGGRTEAFF. The CDR3, as DNA: TGTGCCAGCAGTGCCGGAGGGAGGACTGAAGCTTTCTTT. The genes are TRBV25-1 and TRBJ1-1; no firm D call. Trimming pared 4 bases from V and 5 bases from J, leaving 11 bases between. Germline lookup yields CDR1 MGHDK and CDR2 SYGVNS. The CDR3 has 13 amino acids. The whole variable domain, filled in from reference TRBV25-1 and TRBJ1-1, reads EADIYQTPRYLVIGTGKKITLECSQTMGHDKMYWYQQDPGMELHLIHYSYGVNSTEKGDLSSESTVSRIRTEHFPLTLESARPSHTSQYLCASSAGGRTEAFFGQGTRLTVV.

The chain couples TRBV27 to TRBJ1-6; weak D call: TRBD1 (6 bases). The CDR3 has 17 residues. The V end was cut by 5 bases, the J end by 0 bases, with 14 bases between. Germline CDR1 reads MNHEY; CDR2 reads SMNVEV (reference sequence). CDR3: CASSPRTESSYNSPLHF. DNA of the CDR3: TGTGCCAGCAGTCCAAGGACAGAGAGCTCCTATAATTCACCCCTCCACTTT.

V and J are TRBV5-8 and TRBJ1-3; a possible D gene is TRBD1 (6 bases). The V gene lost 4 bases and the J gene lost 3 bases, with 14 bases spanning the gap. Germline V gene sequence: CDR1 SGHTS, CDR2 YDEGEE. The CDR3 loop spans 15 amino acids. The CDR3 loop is CASSITRGSGNTIYF. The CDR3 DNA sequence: TGTGCCAGCAGCATAACCAGGGGCAGTGGAAACACCATATATTTT.

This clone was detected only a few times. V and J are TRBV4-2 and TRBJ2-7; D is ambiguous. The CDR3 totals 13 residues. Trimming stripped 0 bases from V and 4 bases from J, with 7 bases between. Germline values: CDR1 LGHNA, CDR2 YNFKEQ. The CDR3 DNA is TGTGCCAGCAGCCAAGAGTCCATTTACGAGCAGTACTTC. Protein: CASSQESIYEQYF.

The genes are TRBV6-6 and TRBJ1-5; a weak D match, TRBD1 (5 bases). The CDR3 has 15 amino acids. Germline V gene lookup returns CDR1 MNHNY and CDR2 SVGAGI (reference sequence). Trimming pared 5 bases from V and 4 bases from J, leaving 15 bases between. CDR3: CASSDGGGYNQPQHF. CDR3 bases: TGTGCCAGCAGTGACGGGGGGGGTTATAATCAGCCCCAGCATTTT.

The CDR3 spells CASSGTAKNQPQHF. The CDR3 DNA is TGTGCCAGCAGCGGGACAGCGAAAAATCAGCCCCAGCATTTT. The chain links TRBV9 to TRBJ1-5; the D gene is possibly TRBD1 (6 bases). V was cut by 3 bases and J by 4 bases, with 11 bases left in between. Germline V gene lookup returns CDR1 SGDLS and CDR2 YYNGEE. The CDR3 has 14 amino acids. The whole variable domain, filled in from reference TRBV9 and TRBJ1-5, reads DSGVTQTPKHLITATGQRVTLRCSPRSGDLSVYWYQQSLDQGLQFLIQYYNGEERAKGNILERFSAQQFPDLHSELNLSSLELGDSALYFCASSGTAKNQPQHFGDGTRLSIL.

In nucleotides, the CDR3 is TGTGCCAGCAGTGAAGCGGTCACTAGCTCCAGCTACAATGAGCAGTTCTTC. Its translation: CASSEAVTSSSYNEQFF. The chain carries TRBV2 and TRBJ2-1; maybe TRBD2 (6 bases). The CDR3 covers 17 residues. V was trimmed by 0 bases and J by 3 bases, leaving 15 bases between them. Germline loops: CDR1 SNHLY, CDR2 FYNNEI.

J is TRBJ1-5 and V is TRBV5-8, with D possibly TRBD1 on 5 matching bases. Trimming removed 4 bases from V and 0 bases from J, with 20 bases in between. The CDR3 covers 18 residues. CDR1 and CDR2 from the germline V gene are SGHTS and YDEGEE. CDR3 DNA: TGTGCCAGCAGCGCGGGACGGGTCGCCCCTTATAGCAATCAGCCCCAGCATTTT. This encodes CASSAGRVAPYSNQPQHF.

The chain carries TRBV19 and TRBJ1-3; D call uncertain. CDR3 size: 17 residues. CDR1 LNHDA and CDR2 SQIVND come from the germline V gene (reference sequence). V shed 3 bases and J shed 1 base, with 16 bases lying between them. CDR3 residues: CASSIRPLSLSGNTIYF. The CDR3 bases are TGTGCCAGTAGTATCAGGCCGTTATCCCTATCTGGAAACACCATATATTTT. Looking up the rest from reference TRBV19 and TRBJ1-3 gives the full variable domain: DGGITQSPKYLFRKEGQNVTLSCEQNLNHDAMYWYRQDPGQGLRLIYYSQIVNDFQKGDIAEGYSVSREKKESFPLTVTSAQKNPTAFYLCASSIRPLSLSGNTIYFGEGSWLTVV.

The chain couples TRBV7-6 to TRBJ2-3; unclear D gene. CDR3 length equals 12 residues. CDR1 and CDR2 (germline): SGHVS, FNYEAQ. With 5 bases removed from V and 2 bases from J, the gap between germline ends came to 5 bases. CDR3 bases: TGTGCCAGCAGCGCGAACACAGATACGCAGTATTTT. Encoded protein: CASSANTDTQYF. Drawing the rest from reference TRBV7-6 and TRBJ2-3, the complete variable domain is GAGVSQSPRYKVTKRGQDVALRCDPISGHVSLYWYRQALGQGPEFLTYFNYEAQQDKSGLPNDRFSAERPEGSISTLTIQRTEQRDSAMYRCASSANTDTQYFGPGTRLTVL.

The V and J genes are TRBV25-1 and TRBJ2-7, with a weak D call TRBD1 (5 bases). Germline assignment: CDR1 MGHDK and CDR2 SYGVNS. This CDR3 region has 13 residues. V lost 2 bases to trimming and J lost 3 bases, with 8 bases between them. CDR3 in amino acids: CASSEPGIYEQYF. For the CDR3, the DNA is TGTGCCAGCAGTGAACCAGGGATCTACGAGCAGTACTTC.

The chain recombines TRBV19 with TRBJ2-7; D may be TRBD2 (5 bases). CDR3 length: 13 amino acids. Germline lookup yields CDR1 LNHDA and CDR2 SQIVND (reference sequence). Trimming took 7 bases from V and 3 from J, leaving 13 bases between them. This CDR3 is CASNMGADYEQYF. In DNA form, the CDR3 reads TGTGCCAGTAATATGGGAGCGGACTACGAGCAGTACTTC.

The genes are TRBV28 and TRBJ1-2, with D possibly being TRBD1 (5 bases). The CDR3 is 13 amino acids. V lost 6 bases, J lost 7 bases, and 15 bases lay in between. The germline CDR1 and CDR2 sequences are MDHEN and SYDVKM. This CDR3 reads CASSPGPSSGYTF. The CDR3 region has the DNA TGTGCCAGCAGCCCAGGGCCCTCGAGTGGCTACACCTTC.

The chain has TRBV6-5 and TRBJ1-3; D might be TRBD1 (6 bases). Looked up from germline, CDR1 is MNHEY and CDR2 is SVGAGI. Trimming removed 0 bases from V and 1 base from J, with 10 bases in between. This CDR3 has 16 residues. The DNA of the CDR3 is TGTGCCAGCAGTTACTCGAGAGGGGGATCTGGAAACACCATATATTTT. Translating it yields CASSYSRGGSGNTIYF.

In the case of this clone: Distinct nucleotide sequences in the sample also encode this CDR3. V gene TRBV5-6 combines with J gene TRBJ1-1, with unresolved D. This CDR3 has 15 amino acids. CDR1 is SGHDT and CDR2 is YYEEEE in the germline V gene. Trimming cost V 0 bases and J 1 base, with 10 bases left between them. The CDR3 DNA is TGTGCCAGCAGCTTGGGAGCCGGGTCGAACACTGAAGCTTTCTTT. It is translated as CASSLGAGSNTEAFF.

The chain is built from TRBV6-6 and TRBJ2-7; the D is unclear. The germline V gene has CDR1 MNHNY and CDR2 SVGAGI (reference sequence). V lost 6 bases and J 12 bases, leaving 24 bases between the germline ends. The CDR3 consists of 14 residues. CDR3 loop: CASRDVATPGAVYF. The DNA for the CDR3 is TGTGCCAGCAGGGATGTAGCTACTCCCGGCGCAGTGTACTTC.

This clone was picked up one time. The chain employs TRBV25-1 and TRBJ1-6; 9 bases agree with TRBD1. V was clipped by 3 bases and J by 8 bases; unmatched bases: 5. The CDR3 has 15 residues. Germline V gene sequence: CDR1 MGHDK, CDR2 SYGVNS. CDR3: CASSDPGQGYSPLHF. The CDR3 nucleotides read TGTGCCAGCAGTGACCCGGGACAGGGATATTCACCCCTCCACTTT.

CDR3 amino acids: CASSHITGQGVYEQYF. In nucleotides, the CDR3 is TGCGCCAGCAGCCACATCACGGGACAGGGAGTTTACGAGCAGTACTTC. The chain uses TRBV4-1 and TRBJ2-7; 9 bases agree with TRBD1. Germline V gives CDR1 MGHRA, CDR2 YSYEKL. V lost 3 bases and J lost 4; bases outside the gene matches: 10. CDR3 length: 16 amino acids.

The CDR3 nucleotides are TGTGCCAGCAGCCAAGAAGGCAATATAGTGGCGGGTTCACCCCTCCACTTT. Encoded protein: CASSQEGNIVAGSPLHF. This chain connects TRBV4-2 to TRBJ1-6; D is unclear. The CDR3 sequence is 17 residues long. Trimming cost V 0 bases and J 9 bases, with 18 bases left between them. Germline values: CDR1 LGHNA, CDR2 YNFKEQ.

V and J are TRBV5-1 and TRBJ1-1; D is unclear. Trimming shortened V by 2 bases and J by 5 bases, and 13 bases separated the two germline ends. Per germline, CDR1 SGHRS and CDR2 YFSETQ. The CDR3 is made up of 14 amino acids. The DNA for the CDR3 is TGCGCCAGCAGCTTAGCGATGAGGGAAACTGAAGCTTTCTTT. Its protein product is CASSLAMRETEAFF.

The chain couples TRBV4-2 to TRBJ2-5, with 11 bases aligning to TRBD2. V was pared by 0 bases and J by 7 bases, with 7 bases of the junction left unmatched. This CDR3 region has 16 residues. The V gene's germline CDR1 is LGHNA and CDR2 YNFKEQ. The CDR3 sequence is CASSQDLAGGPGTQYF. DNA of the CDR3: TGTGCCAGCAGCCAAGACCTAGCGGGGGGCCCGGGGACCCAGTACTTC.

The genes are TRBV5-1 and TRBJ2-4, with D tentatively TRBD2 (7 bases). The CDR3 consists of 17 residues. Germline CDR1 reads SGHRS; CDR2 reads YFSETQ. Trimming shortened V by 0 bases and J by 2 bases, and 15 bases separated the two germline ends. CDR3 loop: CASSLAGGAGSKNIQYF. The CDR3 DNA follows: TGCGCCAGCAGCTTGGCGGGGGGCGCTGGGTCCAAAAACATTCAGTACTTC.

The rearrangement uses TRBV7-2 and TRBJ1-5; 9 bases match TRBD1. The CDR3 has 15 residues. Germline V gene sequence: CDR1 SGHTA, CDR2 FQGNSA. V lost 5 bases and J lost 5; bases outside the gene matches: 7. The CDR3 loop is CASSRRDRDHQPQHF. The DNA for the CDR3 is TGTGCCAGCAGCCGCCGGGACAGGGACCATCAGCCCCAGCATTTT. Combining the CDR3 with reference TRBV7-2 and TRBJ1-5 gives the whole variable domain GAGVSQSPSNKVTEKGKDVELRCDPISGHTALYWYRQSLGQGLEFLIYFQGNSAPDKSGLPSDRFSAERTGGSVSTLTIQRTQQEDSAVYLCASSRRDRDHQPQHFGDGTRLSIL.

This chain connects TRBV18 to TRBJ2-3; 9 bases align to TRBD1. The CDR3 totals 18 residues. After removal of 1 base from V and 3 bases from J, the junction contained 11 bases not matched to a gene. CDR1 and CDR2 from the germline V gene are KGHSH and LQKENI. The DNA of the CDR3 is TGTGCCAGCTCACCACTTGACACAGGGGGCAAAGTGACAGATACGCAGTATTTT. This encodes CASSPLDTGGKVTDTQYF. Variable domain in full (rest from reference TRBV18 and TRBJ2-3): NAGVMQNPRHLVRRRGQEARLRCSPMKGHSHVYWYRQLPEEGLKFMVYLQKENIIDESGMPKERFSAEFPKEGPSILRIQQVVRGDSAAYFCASSPLDTGGKVTDTQYFGPGTRLTVL.

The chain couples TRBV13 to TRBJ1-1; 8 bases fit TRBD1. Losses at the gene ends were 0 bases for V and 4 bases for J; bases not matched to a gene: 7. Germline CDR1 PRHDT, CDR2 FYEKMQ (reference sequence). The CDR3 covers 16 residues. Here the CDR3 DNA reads TGTGCCAGCAGCTTAGGCCCCCCGGACAGGGTCACTGAAGCTTTCTTT. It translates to CASSLGPPDRVTEAFF.